This T cell receptor (beta chain) was sequenced for a study of T cell clones after liver transplantation. The wider study: Tolerant meant at least one year fully off immunosuppression without liver enzymes above twice normal.

Study-level results: In two subjects, few donor cells limited the measurable donor-reactive repertoire. Migration into the graft, not deletion, may explain lost graft donor-reactive T cells.

Data came from immunoSEQ multiplex PCR; TCRdb stores just in-frame clones and leaves some out. The table includes 75,000 to 100,000 clones, roughly 80% detected once. V shed 4 bases, J shed 3 bases, and the junction held 11 bases outside the gene matches. Germline V CDR1 and CDR2: LNHDA, SQIVND (reference sequence). The CDR3 runs 16 residues. About this clone: The antigen is unknown.

This receptor was obtained from a human patient who received a liver transplant. Some T cells here may be from the graft donor. J is TRBJ1-2 and V is TRBV19, with 7 bases aligning to TRBD1. Sequenced material: CD4+ T cells from blood, taken approximately 3.5 years after liver transplant. DNA of the CDR3: TGTGCCAGTAGTACCCGACAGGGAAAGAAGGACTATGGCTACACCTTC. Translation: CASSTRQGKKDYGYTF.